The rows below give T cell receptor beta chains drawn from one sample of a study of cytomegalovirus exposure and HLA in healthy donors. Using immunoSEQ multiplex PCR, the repertoire was profiled, and TCRdb retains in-frame clones only, with some absent. The table shows around 150,000 clones, with around 79% occurring only once. The sample was PBMCs. Receptors originate from a human donor in good health. The conserved cysteine and the conserved F or W are not part of the CDR3 here.

>TRBV5-6
ASSSGTGGYGYT
>TRBV30
AWSVTAGGLSEQF
>TRBV4-1
ASSQEVASGANVLT
>TRBV19
ASSPPGQGADSPLH
>TRBV28
ASSKGQGLSQPQH
>TRBV2
ASSEGQNYGYT
>TRBV19
ASSIYHGSSYEQY
>TRBV19
ASSMASGTEAF
>TRBV13
ASSIASGRAYEQF
>TRBV7-3
ASSLTVRGDTQY
>TRBV10-3
AISPGGVNEKLF